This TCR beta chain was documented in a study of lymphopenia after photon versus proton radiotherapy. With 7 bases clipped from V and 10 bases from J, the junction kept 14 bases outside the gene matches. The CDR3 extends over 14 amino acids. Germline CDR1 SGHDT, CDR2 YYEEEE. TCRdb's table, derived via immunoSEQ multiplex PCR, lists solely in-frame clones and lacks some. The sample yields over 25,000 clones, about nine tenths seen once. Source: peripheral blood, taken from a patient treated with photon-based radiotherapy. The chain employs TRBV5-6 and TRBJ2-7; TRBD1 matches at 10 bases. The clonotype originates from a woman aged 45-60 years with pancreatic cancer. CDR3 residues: CASLQTGGLPEQYF. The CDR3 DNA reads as TGTGCCAGCCTTCAGACAGGGGGCCTACCTGAACAGTACTTC.